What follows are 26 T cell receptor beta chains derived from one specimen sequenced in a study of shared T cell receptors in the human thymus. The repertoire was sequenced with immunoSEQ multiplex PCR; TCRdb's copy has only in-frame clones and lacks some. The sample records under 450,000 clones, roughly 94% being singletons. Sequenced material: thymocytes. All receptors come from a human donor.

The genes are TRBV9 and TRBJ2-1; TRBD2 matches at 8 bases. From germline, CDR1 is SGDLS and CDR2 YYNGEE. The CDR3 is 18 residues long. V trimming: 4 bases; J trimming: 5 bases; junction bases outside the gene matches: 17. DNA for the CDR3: TGTGCCAGCAGCATCCCCCTTTATCTAGCGGGCGTTAACAATGAGCAGTTCTTC. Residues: CASSIPLYLAGVNNEQFF.

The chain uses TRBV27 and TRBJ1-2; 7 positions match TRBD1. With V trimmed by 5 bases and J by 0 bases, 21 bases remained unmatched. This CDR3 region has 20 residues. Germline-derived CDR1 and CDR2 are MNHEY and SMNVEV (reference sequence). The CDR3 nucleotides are TGTGCCAGCAGTGACCTCGCTCCGACTTGGACAGGCAGAGCTAACTATGGCTACACCTTC. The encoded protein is CASSDLAPTWTGRANYGYTF.

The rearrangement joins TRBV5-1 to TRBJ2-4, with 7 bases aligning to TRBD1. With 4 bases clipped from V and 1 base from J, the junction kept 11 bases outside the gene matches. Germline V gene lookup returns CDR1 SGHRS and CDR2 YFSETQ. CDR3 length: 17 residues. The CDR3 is CASSGTTGAGAKNIQYF. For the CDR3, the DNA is TGCGCCAGCAGCGGAACTACAGGGGCCGGGGCCAAAAACATTCAGTACTTC.

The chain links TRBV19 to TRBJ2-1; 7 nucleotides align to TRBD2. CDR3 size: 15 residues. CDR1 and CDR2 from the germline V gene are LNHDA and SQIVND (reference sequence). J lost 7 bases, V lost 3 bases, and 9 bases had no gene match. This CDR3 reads CASSIYPGGRNEQFF. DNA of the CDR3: TGTGCCAGTAGTATCTATCCGGGGGGAAGAAATGAGCAGTTCTTC. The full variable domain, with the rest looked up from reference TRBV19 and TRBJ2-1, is DGGITQSPKYLFRKEGQNVTLSCEQNLNHDAMYWYRQDPGQGLRLIYYSQIVNDFQKGDIAEGYSVSREKKESFPLTVTSAQKNPTAFYLCASSIYPGGRNEQFFGPGTRLTVL.

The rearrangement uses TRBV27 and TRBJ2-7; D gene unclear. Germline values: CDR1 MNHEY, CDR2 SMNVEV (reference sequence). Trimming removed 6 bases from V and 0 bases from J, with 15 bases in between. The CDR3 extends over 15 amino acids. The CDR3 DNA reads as TGTGCCAGCAGCCGGAGACGGGTGAGCTCCTACGAGCAGTACTTC. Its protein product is CASSRRRVSSYEQYF.

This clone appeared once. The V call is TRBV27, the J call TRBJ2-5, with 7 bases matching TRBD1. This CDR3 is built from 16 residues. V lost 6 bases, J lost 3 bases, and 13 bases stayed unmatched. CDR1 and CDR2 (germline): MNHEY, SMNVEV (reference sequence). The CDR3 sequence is CASSPTLRDREETQYF. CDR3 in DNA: TGTGCCAGCAGCCCCACGCTCCGGGACAGAGAAGAGACCCAGTACTTC.

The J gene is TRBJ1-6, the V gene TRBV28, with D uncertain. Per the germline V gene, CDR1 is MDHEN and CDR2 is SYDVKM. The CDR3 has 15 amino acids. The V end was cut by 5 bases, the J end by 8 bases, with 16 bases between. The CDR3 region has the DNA TGTGCCAGCAGTACTTATGGGGTTAATTATTCACCCCTCCACTTT. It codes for CASSTYGVNYSPLHF.

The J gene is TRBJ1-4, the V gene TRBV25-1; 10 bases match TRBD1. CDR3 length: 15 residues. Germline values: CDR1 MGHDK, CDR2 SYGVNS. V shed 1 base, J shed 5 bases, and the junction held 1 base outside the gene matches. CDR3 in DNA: TGTGCCAGCAGTGAATCGGGACAGGGGAATGAAAAACTGTTTTTT. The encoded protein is CASSESGQGNEKLFF.

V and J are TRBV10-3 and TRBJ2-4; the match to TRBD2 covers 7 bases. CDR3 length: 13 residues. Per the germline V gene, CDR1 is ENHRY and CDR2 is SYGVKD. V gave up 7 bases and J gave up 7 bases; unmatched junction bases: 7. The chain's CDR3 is CAIKGGPLNIQYF. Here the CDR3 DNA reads TGTGCCATCAAGGGAGGGCCCCTGAACATTCAGTACTTC.

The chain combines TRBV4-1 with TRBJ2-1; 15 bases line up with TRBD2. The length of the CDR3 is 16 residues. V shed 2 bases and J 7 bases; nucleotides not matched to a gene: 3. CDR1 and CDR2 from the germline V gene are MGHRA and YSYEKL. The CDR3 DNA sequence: TGCGCCAGCAGCCAACCCGGGACTAGCGGGAGGAATGAGCAGTTCTTC. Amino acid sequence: CASSQPGTSGRNEQFF.

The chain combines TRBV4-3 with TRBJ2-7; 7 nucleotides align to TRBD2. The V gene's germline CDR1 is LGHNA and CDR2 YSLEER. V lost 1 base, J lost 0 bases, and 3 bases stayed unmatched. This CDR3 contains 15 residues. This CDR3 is CASSQVRGDSYEQYF. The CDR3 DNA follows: TGCGCCAGCAGCCAAGTCCGGGGGGACTCCTACGAGCAGTACTTC.

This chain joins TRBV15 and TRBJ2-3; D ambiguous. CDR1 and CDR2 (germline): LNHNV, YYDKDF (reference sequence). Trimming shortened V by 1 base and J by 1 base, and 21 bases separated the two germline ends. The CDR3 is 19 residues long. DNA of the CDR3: TGTGCCACCAGCAGAGGTGCCTCGACCGACCGGGCGGGCACAGATACGCAGTATTTT. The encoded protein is CATSRGASTDRAGTDTQYF.

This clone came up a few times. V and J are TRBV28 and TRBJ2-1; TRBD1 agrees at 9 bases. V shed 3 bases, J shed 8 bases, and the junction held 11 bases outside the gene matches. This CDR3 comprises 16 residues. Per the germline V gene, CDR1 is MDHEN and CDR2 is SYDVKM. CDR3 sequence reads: CASSLIGGQGDHEQFF. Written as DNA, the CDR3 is TGTGCCAGCAGTTTGATTGGGGGACAGGGTGATCATGAGCAGTTCTTC.

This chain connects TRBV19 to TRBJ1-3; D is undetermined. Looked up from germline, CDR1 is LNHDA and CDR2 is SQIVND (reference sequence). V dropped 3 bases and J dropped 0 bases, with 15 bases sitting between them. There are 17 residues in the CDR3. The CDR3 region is CASSMVKGKFSGNTIYF. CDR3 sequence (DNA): TGTGCCAGTAGTATGGTGAAGGGCAAGTTCTCTGGAAACACCATATATTTT.

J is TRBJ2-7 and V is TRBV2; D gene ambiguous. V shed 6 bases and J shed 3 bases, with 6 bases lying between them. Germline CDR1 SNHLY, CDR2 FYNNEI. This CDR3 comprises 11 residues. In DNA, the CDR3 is TGTGCCAGCAGGGCAATCTACGAGCAGTACTTC. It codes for CASRAIYEQYF.

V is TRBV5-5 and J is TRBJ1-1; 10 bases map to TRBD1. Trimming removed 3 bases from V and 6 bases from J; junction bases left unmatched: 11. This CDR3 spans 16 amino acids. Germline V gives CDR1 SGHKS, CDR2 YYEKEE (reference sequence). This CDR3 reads CASSYDRGLWDAEAFF. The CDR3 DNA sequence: TGTGCCAGCAGCTACGACAGGGGGCTATGGGACGCTGAAGCTTTCTTT.

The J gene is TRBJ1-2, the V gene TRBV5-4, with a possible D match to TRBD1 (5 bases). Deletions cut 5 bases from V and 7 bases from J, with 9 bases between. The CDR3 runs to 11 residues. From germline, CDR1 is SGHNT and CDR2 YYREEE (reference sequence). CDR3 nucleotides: TGTGCCAGCAGTTCAGGGTCTGGCTACACCTTC. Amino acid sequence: CASSSGSGYTF.

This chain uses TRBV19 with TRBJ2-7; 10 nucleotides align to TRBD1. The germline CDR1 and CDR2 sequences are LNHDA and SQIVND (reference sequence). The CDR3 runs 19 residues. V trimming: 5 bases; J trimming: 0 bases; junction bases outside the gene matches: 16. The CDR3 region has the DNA TGTGCCAGTAGTCCCATCCGGGACAGGGGCCTATATCCCTCCTACGAGCAGTACTTC. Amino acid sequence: CASSPIRDRGLYPSYEQYF.

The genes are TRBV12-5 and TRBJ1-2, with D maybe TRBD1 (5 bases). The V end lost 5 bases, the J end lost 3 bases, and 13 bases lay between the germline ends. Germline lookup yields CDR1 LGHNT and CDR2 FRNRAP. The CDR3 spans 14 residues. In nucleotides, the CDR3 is TGTGCTAGTGGTCCTCCAAAGGGGCACTATGGCTACACCTTC. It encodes CASGPPKGHYGYTF. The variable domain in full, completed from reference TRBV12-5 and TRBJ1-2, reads DARVTQTPRHKVTEMGQEVTMRCQPILGHNTVFWYRQTMMQGLELLAYFRNRAPLDDSGMPKDRFSAEMPDATLATLKIQPSEPRDSAVYFCASGPPKGHYGYTFGSGTRLTVV.

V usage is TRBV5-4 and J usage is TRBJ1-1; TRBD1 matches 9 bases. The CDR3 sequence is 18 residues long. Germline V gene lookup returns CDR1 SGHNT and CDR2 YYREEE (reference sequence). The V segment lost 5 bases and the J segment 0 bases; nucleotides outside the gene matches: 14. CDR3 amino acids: CASRPVGQGPWMNTEAFF. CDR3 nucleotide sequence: TGTGCCAGCAGACCGGTCGGACAGGGGCCTTGGATGAACACTGAAGCTTTCTTT.

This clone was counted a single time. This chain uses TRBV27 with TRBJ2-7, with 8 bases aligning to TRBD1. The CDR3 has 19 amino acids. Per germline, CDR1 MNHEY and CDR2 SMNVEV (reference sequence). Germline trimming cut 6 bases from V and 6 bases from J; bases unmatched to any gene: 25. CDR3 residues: CASSSSRPTAGTGVGEQYF. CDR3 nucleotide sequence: TGTGCCAGCAGCTCGTCTCGACCCACAGCCGGGACAGGAGTTGGCGAGCAGTACTTC.

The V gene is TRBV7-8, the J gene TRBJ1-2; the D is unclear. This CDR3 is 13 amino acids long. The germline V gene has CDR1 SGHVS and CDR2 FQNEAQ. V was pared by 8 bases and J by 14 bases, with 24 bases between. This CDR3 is CASYKDNNWGFTF. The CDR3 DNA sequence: TGTGCCAGCTACAAAGACAATAACTGGGGATTTACCTTC.

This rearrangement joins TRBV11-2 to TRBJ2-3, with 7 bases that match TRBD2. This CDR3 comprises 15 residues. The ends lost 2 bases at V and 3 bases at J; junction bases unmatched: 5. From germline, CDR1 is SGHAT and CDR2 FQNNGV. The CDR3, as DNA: TGTGCCAGCAGCTTAATTGGCGGGAGAACAGATACGCAGTATTTT. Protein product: CASSLIGGRTDTQYF.

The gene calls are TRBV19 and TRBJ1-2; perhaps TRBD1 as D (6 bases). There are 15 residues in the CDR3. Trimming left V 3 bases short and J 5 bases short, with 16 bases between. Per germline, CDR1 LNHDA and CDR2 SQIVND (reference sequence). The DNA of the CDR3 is TGTGCCAGTAGTATTGAATCCAGGGGAAGGTATGGCTACACCTTC. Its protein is CASSIESRGRYGYTF.

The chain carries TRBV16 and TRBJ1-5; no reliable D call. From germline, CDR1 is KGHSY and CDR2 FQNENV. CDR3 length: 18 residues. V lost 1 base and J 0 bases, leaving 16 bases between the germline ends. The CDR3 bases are TGTGCCAGCAGCCAATTTGGGCACCCACTAAATAGCAATCAGCCCCAGCATTTT. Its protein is CASSQFGHPLNSNQPQHF. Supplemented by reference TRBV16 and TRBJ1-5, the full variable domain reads GEEVAQTPKHLVRGEGQKAKLYCAPIKGHSYVFWYQQVLKNEFKFLISFQNENVFDETGMPKERFSAKCLPNSPCSLEIQATKLEDSAVYFCASSQFGHPLNSNQPQHFGDGTRLSIL.

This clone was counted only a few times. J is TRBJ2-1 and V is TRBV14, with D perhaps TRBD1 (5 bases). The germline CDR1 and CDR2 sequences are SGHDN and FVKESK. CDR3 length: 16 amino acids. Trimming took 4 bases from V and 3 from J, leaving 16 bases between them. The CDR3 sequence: CASSLPGRPIYNEQFF. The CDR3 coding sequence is TGTGCCAGCAGCCTCCCAGGGCGTCCTATCTACAATGAGCAGTTCTTC.